This entry features one TCR beta chain sequence. At least ten counts were recorded for this clonotype. Its antigen is not yet known. Per-base quality was not reported, and no clone a single base away is much larger than it. These data originate in a study of T cells after yellow fever vaccination (dated by TCRdb to the late 2010s). For the wider study: The SMART-Seq v4 Ultra Low Input RNA kit was used to prepare libraries from fractions with low cell numbers. To track T-cell clones before and after primary and booster YFV17D yellow fever vaccination, bulk TCR alpha and beta repertoires were sequenced longitudinally. The cohort comprised two healthy male donors, one aged 18 to 29 and one aged 30 to 40 years. Blood samples were taken at several timepoints before and after primary and secondary immunization, and bulk PBMC replicates and cell subsets were isolated.

This sample was sequenced with an Illumina NovaSeq 6000. TCR cDNA was made using 5'RACE template switching, a step that added a universal primer site and unique molecular identifiers. Priming of cDNA synthesis was performed from both the TCR alpha and TCR beta constant segments. Two PCR steps were used to amplify libraries, with sample barcodes and sequencing adapters being added in the second step. Sequencing of the libraries was done on either Illumina HiSeq 2500 (2x100 bp) or NovaSeq (2x150 bp). In the original analysis: MIGEC was used to demultiplex reads and collapse the reads into UMI consensus sequences, and MiXCR was used for V(D)J alignment. Vaccine-responding clonotypes were identified with edgeR using replicate PBMC samples, with FDR below 0.01 and a log2 fold change above 5 up to day 15 being required. Each bulk clonotype received a CD4 or CD8 identity based on whether the sequenced CD4 or CD8 repertoire contained that clonotype at higher abundance. The raw public reads went through TCRdb reprocessing: fastp at Q25, MiXCR clone calling, in-frame beta chains kept. Rows are unified per CDR3 protein, each entry keeping the most common DNA and genes. These V and J calls derive from TCRdb rather than the authors' analysis. The sample yields some 240,000 distinct CDR3 sequences; 5.2% were counted once. Less than 3.5% of the sample is held by the ten biggest clonotypes.

The germline ends are 17 bases apart after V is trimmed by 7 bases and J by 5 bases. There are 14 amino acids in the CDR3, from cysteine to phenylalanine inclusive. Kept here is only the CDR3 DNA, which spans 42 bases and is read in frame from base 1. CDR1 and CDR2, per the germline V gene, are MNHEY and SVGEGT. What the study reported, not specific to this receptor: The secondary T-cell response was found to be weaker but faster than the primary response, with a peak reached on day 5 rather than on day 15. Because the study included only a couple of donors, the extent to which the findings can be generalized is limited. Because abundant contaminating clonotypes from the bulk population could be contained in FACS-sorted repertoires, computational filtering was required. After the booster, most clones that had expanded after primary vaccination were detected again (around 95% of CD4 and over 75% of CD8), suggesting broad maintenance of memory. A small share of clonotypes was detected in both CD4 and CD8 compartments, with the overlap likely arising from convergent recombination.

Per the publication, the treatment or condition label means: live attenuated yellow fever vaccine strain. A standard Ficoll-Paque protocol was used to isolate PBMCs from peripheral blood. Dynabeads CD4 and CD8 positive selection kits were used to isolate CD4 and CD8 T-cell fractions. TriZol was used to extract RNA from bulk PBMCs, from CD4 and CD8 fractions, and from dextramer-positive and dextramer-negative fractions. The rearrangement combines TRBV6-2 or TRBV6-3 with TRBJ2-5; the D gene is possibly TRBD1 or TRBD2, each agreeing over 5 bases. The clonotype was recovered from a young man who received the YFV17D yellow fever vaccine. The sample consisted of CD4+ T cells sorted from PBMCs, taken on the day of the yellow fever booster vaccination. The DNA sequence reads TGTGCCAGCAAGCCGGGGACGTCGGGGGAGACCCAGTACTTC. It is translated as CASKPGTSGETQYF.